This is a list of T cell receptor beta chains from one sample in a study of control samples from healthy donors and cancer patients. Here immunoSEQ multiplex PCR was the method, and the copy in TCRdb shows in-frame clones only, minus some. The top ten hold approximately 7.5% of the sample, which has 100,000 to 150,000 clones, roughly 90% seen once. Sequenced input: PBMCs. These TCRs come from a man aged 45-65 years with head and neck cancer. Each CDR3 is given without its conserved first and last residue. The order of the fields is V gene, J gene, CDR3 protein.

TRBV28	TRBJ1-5	ASSLGVAQPQH
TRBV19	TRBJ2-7	ASSLTGTSGRHEQY
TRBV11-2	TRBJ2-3	ASSPALDTQY
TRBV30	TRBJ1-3	AWTLGNTIY
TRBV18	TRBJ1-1	ASSQTGNTEAF
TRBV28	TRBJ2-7	ASSESSVAGSYEQY
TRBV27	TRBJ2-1	ASSLLNYNEQF
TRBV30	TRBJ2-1	AWSGEGSSYNEQF
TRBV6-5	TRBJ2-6	ASSLSISGANVLT
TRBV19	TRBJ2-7	ASSIIGTTSYEQY
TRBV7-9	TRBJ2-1	ASLPTGDEQF
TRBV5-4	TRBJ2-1	ASSPIRERNEQF
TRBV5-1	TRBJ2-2	ASSLVYTGELF
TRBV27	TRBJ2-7	ASSSFGAKNYEQY
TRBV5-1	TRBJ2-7	ASSGGQGGYEQY
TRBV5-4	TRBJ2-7	ASSSSGSSYEQY
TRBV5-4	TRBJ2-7	ASSLGGGRGVYEQY
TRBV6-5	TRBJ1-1	ASNAGQNANTEAF
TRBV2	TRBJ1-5	ASGGESNQPQH
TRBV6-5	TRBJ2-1	ASGDFGRNEQF
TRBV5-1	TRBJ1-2	ASSLDQFYGYT
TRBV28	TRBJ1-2	ASQYGRMYGYT
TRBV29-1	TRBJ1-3	SAFSRWGNTIY
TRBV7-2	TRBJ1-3	ASSLEGNTIY
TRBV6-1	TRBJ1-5	ASSERGKWVTSPQH
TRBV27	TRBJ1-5	ASSLSRPTYQPQH
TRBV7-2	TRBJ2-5	ASSPRWGETQY
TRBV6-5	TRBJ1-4	ASSYSWGALGEKLF
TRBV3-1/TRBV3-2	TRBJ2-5	ASAQLQETQY
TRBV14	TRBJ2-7	ASSQSGTGEYEQY
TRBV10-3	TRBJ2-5	AISEREETQY
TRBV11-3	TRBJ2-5	ASSLGYQETQY
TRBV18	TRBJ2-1	ASSPQSTFLGYNEQF
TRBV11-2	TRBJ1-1	ASSPLPTSGVEAF
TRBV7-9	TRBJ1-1	ASSPDRSNTEAF
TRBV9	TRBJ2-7	ASSVGEGQYEQY
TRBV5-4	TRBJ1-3	ASSQRDRSSGNTIY
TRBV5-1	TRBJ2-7	ASSPRGVSYEQY
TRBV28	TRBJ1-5	ASSLGVFGNQPQH
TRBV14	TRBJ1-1	ASSPEWTATEAF
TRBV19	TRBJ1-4	ASGDRLNEKLF
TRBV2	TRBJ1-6	ASRTYNSPLH
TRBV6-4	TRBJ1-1	ASSDQPNTEAF
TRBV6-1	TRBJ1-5	ASSEEIRGGQPQH
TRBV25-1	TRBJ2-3	ASSALSGRKTDTQY
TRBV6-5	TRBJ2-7	ASSYSFWPGSLEQY
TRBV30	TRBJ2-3	AWSGGVTDTQY
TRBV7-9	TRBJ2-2	ASSTLRTSPTGELF
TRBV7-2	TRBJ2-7	ASSFKSGLAGSYEQY
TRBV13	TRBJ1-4	ASSNRSGNEKLF
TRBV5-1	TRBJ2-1	ASSLRENEQF
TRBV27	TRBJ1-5	ASSLAGTGFGNQPQH
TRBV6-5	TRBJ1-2	ASSYLGGSGYT
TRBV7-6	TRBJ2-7	ASSSTPDSFYEQY
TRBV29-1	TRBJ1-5	SVSSRQSYSNQPQH
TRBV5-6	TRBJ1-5	ASSLDGNNQPQH
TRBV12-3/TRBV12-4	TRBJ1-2	ASSTTENYGYT
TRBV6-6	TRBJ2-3	ASMQRGRVTDTQY
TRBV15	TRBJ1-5	ATSRSGESGNQPQH
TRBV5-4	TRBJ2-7	ASSSGLARYEQY